This T cell receptor (beta chain) comes out of a study of cytomegalovirus exposure and HLA in healthy donors (dated by TCRdb to about 2017). Background for the entire study: According to an earlier analysis of several hundred of the donors, some 180 million T cells yielded 95 million to 140 million unique TCR beta sequences and 276 Gb of sequence data. An early release covering roughly 600 HLA-typed donors comprised approximately 300 gigabases of sequencing data and roughly 85 million unique TCR sequences. Of the approximately 400 genotyped donors, about 80% fell in the genetic ancestry cluster associated with self-reported Caucasian donors. The aim of the study was to test whether cataloging public T cell receptors could identify signatures of past pathogen exposure. The study used immunosequencing to profile the T cell repertoires of hundreds of subjects and linked those repertoires to cytomegalovirus serostatus. A separate validation cohort of approximately 120 different subjects was used in addition to the approximately 610-subject first cohort. High-throughput TCR immunosequencing, statistical association of individual TCRs with disease status, and machine learning were combined to predict cytomegalovirus infection status. A later analysis re-examined previously published TCR beta repertoires from more than 600 donors and added high-resolution HLA genotyping to investigate patterns of TCR occurrence. In the later analysis, no new phenotypic data were used to find candidate immune exposures; instead, reliance was placed on TCR beta sequences and their occurrence across donors. In an earlier analysis of around 540 of the donors, high-throughput TCR beta sequencing was used to judge whether each TCR beta V gene segment behaved as functional or pseudogenic. Alongside the repertoire data, information on donor age, sex, ethnicity and CMV serostatus was compiled. In a later genetic analysis, genome-wide SNP genotypes for about 65% of the 666 donors were used, and that subset was treated as a discovery cohort. All discovery cohort repertoires had been generated using a single sequencing platform. Both class I and class II loci were covered by HLA typing, at four-digit resolution. The number of typed donors differed by locus: 629-630 for A, B, C, DRB1 and DQB1; 522 for DQA1; roughly 600 for DPA1; and 400 to 480 for DPB1. Several DR-DQ haplotypes were handled as single units for association and clustering because linkage in the cohort was strong. On average, around 200,000 unique TCR beta nucleotide sequences were sequenced per donor among fewer than 500 genotyped donors of the cohort, with roughly 18% of those sequences being non-productive.

In total, approximately 700 healthy bone marrow donors made up the cohort. Cohort members were all nominally healthy when sampled, although unrecorded immune exposures were likely present. The donor was CMV seronegative and belonged to the group of over 350 seronegative cohort members. A peripheral blood sample was collected from each donor, and TCR beta sequencing was performed on peripheral blood mononuclear cells. Genomic DNA extraction from the blood cell samples was performed with the Qiagen DNeasy Blood Extraction Kit. The full study reports these points: The 87-base-pair reads could not distinguish some IMGT-functional V segments, including TRBV6-2 and TRBV6-3, so those segments were excluded. About 17 rarely observed V segments, including chromosome 9 orphons, were excluded from the earlier analysis of approximately 500 of the donors because counts were too low. The classifier was reported to diagnose cytomegalovirus status with high specificity and sensitivity in both the original cohort and the validation cohort. HLA typing was unavailable for some donors at each locus, so association tests used only the typed subset. An earlier analysis of approximately 540 of the donors showed that most TCR beta V segments appeared in productive rearrangements either about 87% or about 30% of the time, which broadly matched IMGT annotations. In a later analysis, TCR association rates were found to vary across HLA loci, with the most associated TCRs seen for DRB1 alleles and the fewest for HLA-C alleles. Assigning TCR associations to individual alleles was difficult when HLA alleles, especially DR and DQ, strongly co-occurred. A further reported finding was that TCR beta sequences accurately predicted the HLA-A and HLA-B alleles for most subjects in the first cohort. Across donors, most TCR sequences were observed very rarely, whereas some public TCRs were present in many individuals. In a later analysis, HLA-associated TCR beta chains were found to be more clonally expanded and to have lower generation probabilities than equally common non-associated chains. Roughly uniform sequencing depth across donors was assumed in presence/absence analyses, although this assumption may not hold. At a false discovery rate of 0.05, a later analysis linked around 15,000 TCR beta sequences to specific HLA alleles. The cohort was sequenced for TCR beta chains only, and without alpha or paired-chain data the features that could be detected were limited. The study gave a list of about 160 TCR beta chains associated with cytomegalovirus. According to a later genetic analysis, donors in an Asian-associated ancestry cluster had fewer N-insertions in productive TCRs than the roughly 660-donor mean. In a later analysis, several top co-occurrence clusters were reported to appear linked to parvovirus B19, influenza, CMV and Epstein-Barr virus. The only immune exposure information available for the cohort was CMV serostatus. Linkage disequilibrium might explain the correlated functional status among segregating V segments, but an unknown experimental factor could not be ruled out. In a later analysis, most CMV-associated TCR beta chains were found to appear HLA-restricted, with HLA associations seemingly driven largely by CMV exposure. According to the authors, the approach could potentially be generalized to other disease states and immunological phenotypes. In vitro tests confirmed that three of the cytomegalovirus-associated TCR beta chains recognize cytomegalovirus antigens. A cluster of highly shared sequence variants was judged likely to represent a technical artifact of the sequencing pipeline. An association between a missense DCLRE1C variant and V-gene and J-gene trimming of TCR beta chains was found in a later genetic analysis and replicated in an independent cohort.

A word on this clone: Its binding antigen is unknown.

V is cut by 2 bases and J by 2 bases, and the space between the germline ends is 9 bases. The CDR3 spans 14 residues, from the cysteine through the phenylalanine. The DNA shown is the 42-base CDR3, in frame from base 1. Reading the germline V gene gives CDR1 SGHDT and CDR2 YYEEEE. The method was the immunoSEQ multiplex PCR assay. For the multiplex PCR, a mixture combining 60 forward primers for TCR Vbeta segments and 13 reverse primers for TCR Jbeta segments was used. The CDR3 region of rearranged TCR beta genes was amplified from genomic DNA by a multiplex PCR assay. The amplified TCR beta libraries were sequenced on the Illumina HiSeq System as 87-base-pair reads. The source study handled its data this way. A later analysis counted tens of millions of unique TCR beta chains across the 500 to 850 repertoires, and some 12 million of these chains were shared by at least two donors. Raw reads were error-corrected and collapsed into unique sequences with a nearest-neighbor algorithm that merged closely related sequences to remove PCR and sequencing errors. V, D and J gene segments were assigned by aligning CDR3 sequences to IMGT reference sequences. For a sequence to be retained, a match of at least six nucleotides was required to both a V gene segment and a J gene segment. Rearrangements were classified as productive when the CDR3 lacked stop codons and remained in frame with V and J, and all other rearrangements were classified as non-productive. CDR3 was defined according to IMGT convention as the region running from the second conserved V-encoded cysteine to the conserved J-encoded phenylalanine. Sequences without an unambiguous match to a single V gene segment were excluded from the earlier analysis of about 600 of the donors. An earlier analysis of 500 to 600 of the donors classified V segments as functional when productive rearrangements were above 56.7% and as segregating when the standard deviation between donors was above 5%. To diagnose cytomegalovirus status from the catalog of TCR beta chain sequences, a statistical classification framework was built. A later analysis assigned V and J genes by comparing TCR nucleotide sequences with IMGT/GENE-DB human TR gene sequences. A later analysis assigned CDR3 sequences and most-parsimonious VDJ recombination scenarios with the TCRdist pipeline. In a later analysis, each TCR beta chain was defined by its CDR3 amino acid sequence together with its V-gene family, and reads without a unique V-gene family were excluded. To address suspected cross-contamination and a sequencing artifact, a later analysis removed 450 to 700 highly shared, low-generation-probability nucleotide sequences. In a later analysis, a clonal expansion index was calculated for each public chain from normalized within-repertoire ranks of inferred template counts. A later analysis computed generation probabilities with a VDJ recombination model fitted to out-of-frame rearrangements, and checked the results against IGoR. Hypergeometric tests were used in a later analysis to score TCR-TCR, TCR-HLA and TCR-CMV co-occurrence, with a repertoire-size bias correction applied to the TCR pairs. A later analysis estimated false discovery rates by permuting HLA or CMV assignments 20 times. In a later analysis, co-occurring TCRs were grouped using DBSCAN, and TCRdist sequence similarity was added for clustering within HLA-allele-positive subsets. Repertoires with fewer than 30,000 or more than 120,000 public chains, plus five repertoires with anomalous nucleotide sharing, were excluded from co-occurrence clustering. TCRdb took this table from immuneACCESS and kept in-frame rearrangements with V and J called. Such tables lack part of the clones; where checked against another copy, unresolved V genes explain under half of the gap, and the rest is unexplained. Clone size and V and J calls were adopted from that table, with D and trimming inferred from the DNA. The sample's records list approximately 130,000 clones. Of the sample, roughly 2% falls within the top ten clones.

The TCR was taken from a woman aged 60-75 years in good health and CMV-seronegative. Sequenced: PBMCs. The chain links TRBV5-6 with TRBJ2-3, with no D gene named confidently. The CDR3 sequence is CASSFRVITDTQYF. The bases read TGTGCCAGCAGCTTCCGGGTAATCACAGATACGCAGTATTTT.